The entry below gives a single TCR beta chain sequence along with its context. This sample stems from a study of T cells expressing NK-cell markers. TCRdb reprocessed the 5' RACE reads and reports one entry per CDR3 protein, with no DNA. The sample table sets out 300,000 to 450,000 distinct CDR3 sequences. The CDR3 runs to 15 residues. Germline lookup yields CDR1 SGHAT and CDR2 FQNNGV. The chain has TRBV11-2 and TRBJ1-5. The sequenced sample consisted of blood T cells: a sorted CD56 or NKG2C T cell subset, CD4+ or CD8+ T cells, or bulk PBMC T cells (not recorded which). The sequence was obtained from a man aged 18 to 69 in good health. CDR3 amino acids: CASSLVWYSNQPQHF.